Listed below are T cell receptor beta chains from one sample, sequenced in a study of T cell repertoires in cytomegalovirus infection. TCRdb re-analysed the reads in MiXCR, keeping a single row per CDR3 protein. The sample holds approximately 30,000 distinct CDR3 sequences, roughly a fifth seen once. For these receptors, no antigen is known. This specimen was CD8+ T cells from cultured PBMCs, taken from culture after CMV antigen stimulation. The origin of the receptors is a human donor in good health (CMV status not recorded). Some clones in this sample may be carry-over from other donors' samples. The CDR3 runs from the conserved cysteine through the conserved F or W. The D gene is left open where the match is weak. Size is stated for part of the rows, as once, few or many counts, or as a class when the clone is expanded.

DNA: TGTGCCAGCAGTTACTTCGGGGTGAATTTAGAGCAGTTCTTC
CDR3: CASSYFGVNLEQFF
D: -
size: -
V: TRBV6-2/TRBV6-3
J: TRBJ2-1

DNA: TGTGCCAGCAGCGTAGAAGGCCGTGCGGGAACAGATACGCAGTATTTT
CDR3: CASSVEGRAGTDTQYF
D: -
size: few
V: TRBV9
J: TRBJ2-3

DNA: TGTGCCAGCAGTTACGACCGGGACAGGGGATCCTACGAGCAGTACTTC
CDR3: CASSYDRDRGSYEQYF
D: TRBD1
size: -
V: TRBV6-8
J: TRBJ2-7

DNA: TGTGCCAGCAGCTTTCCTTACAGGCCAAGGGGCTTTCAGTACTTC
CDR3: CASSFPYRPRGFQYF
D: -
size: -
V: TRBV7-9
J: TRBJ2-4

DNA: TGTGCCACCAGTGATTTCTACACCGGGGAGCTGTTTTTT
CDR3: CATSDFYTGELFF
D: -
size: few
V: TRBV24-1
J: TRBJ2-2

DNA: TGTGCCAGCAGTTTAGGCGGTCGACAGTTCCAAGAGACCCAGTACTTC
CDR3: CASSLGGRQFQETQYF
D: -
size: few
V: TRBV27
J: TRBJ2-5

DNA: TGTGCCATCAGTCAGGGGGCGTATGGCTACACCTTC
CDR3: CAISQGAYGYTF
D: TRBD1
size: -
V: TRBV10-3
J: TRBJ1-2

DNA: TGCAGCGCGCGGACAGGGTGGGTAGCTGAAGCTTTCTTT
CDR3: CSARTGWVAEAFF
D: TRBD1
size: -
V: TRBV29-1
J: TRBJ1-1

DNA: TGTGCCAGCAGTTCCCCCGCGGACAGGGTGTCAGATACGCAGTATTTT
CDR3: CASSSPADRVSDTQYF
D: TRBD1
size: -
V: TRBV9
J: TRBJ2-3

DNA: TGTGCCAGCAGTTACTCAAACAGGGGCTACGAGCAGTACTTC
CDR3: CASSYSNRGYEQYF
D: TRBD1
size: few
V: TRBV6-2/TRBV6-3
J: TRBJ2-7

DNA: TGCGCCAGCAAGGGGGGTAAGACGGAGACCCAGTACTTC
CDR3: CASKGGKTETQYF
D: -
size: few
V: TRBV5-1
J: TRBJ2-5

DNA: TGTGCCAGCAGCCTTAATTACTTCCAAGAGACCCAGTACTTC
CDR3: CASSLNYFQETQYF
D: -
size: few
V: TRBV7-8
J: TRBJ2-5

DNA: TGTGCCAGCAGCTTAGGGGAGCCTTGGTATGGCTACACCTTC
CDR3: CASSLGEPWYGYTF
D: -
size: many
V: TRBV7-9
J: TRBJ1-2

DNA: TGTGCCAGCAGTCCAAGGACAGGGAGGAACACTGAAGCTTTCTTT
CDR3: CASSPRTGRNTEAFF
D: TRBD1
size: -
V: TRBV6-2/TRBV6-3
J: TRBJ1-1

DNA: TGCAGCATTCGACTAGCGGACCAAAAGACCTACGAGCAGTACTTC
CDR3: CSIRLADQKTYEQYF
D: TRBD2
size: few
V: TRBV29-1
J: TRBJ2-7

DNA: TGTGCCAGCAGCTTTCAGACAGGGGGCAGGAACGAGCAGTACTTC
CDR3: CASSFQTGGRNEQYF
D: TRBD1
size: -
V: TRBV7-9
J: TRBJ2-7

DNA: TGTGCCAGCAGCTTATCCCGGAGGGAAAAACTGTTTTTT
CDR3: CASSLSRREKLFF
D: -
size: -
V: TRBV7-2
J: TRBJ1-4

DNA: TGTGCCAGCAGCCAACGGGGGACCACAGATACGCAGTATTTT
CDR3: CASSQRGTTDTQYF
D: -
size: few
V: TRBV7-9
J: TRBJ2-3

DNA: TGTGCTAGTGGGACGGGGCAAGAGCAGTACTTC
CDR3: CASGTGQEQYF
D: -
size: -
V: TRBV12-5
J: TRBJ2-7

DNA: TGTGCCAGCAGTTACCCCACAGGGTCTGGGGCCAACGTCCTGACTTTC
CDR3: CASSYPTGSGANVLTF
D: -
size: many
V: TRBV6-5
J: TRBJ2-6

DNA: TGTGCCAGCAGGGCTACAGAATACAATGAGCAGTTCTTC
CDR3: CASRATEYNEQFF
D: -
size: few
V: TRBV7-2
J: TRBJ2-1

DNA: TGTGCCAGCACTACGACAGTAAACACCGGGGAGCTGTTTTTT
CDR3: CASTTTVNTGELFF
D: -
size: few
V: TRBV5-6
J: TRBJ2-2

DNA: TGTGCCAGCAGCTTAGGTGGCCCTTTTGAATTAGAGACCCAGTACTTC
CDR3: CASSLGGPFELETQYF
D: -
size: few
V: TRBV7-9
J: TRBJ2-5

DNA: TGTGCCAGCACGGTGGGACAGGCCGGATACGAGCAGTACTTC
CDR3: CASTVGQAGYEQYF
D: TRBD1
size: few
V: TRBV12-3/TRBV12-4
J: TRBJ2-7

DNA: TGTGCCAGCAGTTTATACCGGGAGGGAGCTTTCTTT
CDR3: CASSLYREGAFF
D: -
size: few
V: TRBV28
J: TRBJ1-1

DNA: TGTGCCAGCGTGGACAGCTCCTACGAGCAGTACTTC
CDR3: CASVDSSYEQYF
D: -
size: few
V: TRBV6-5
J: TRBJ2-7

DNA: TGTGCCAGCAGCCTTAGACAGGGGCTGGCAAACTATGGCTACACCTTC
CDR3: CASSLRQGLANYGYTF
D: TRBD1
size: many
V: TRBV7-2
J: TRBJ1-2

DNA: TGTGCCAGCAGCTTACGGGGGGGATGGAGCACAGATACGCAGTATTTT
CDR3: CASSLRGGWSTDTQYF
D: TRBD2
size: many
V: TRBV7-8
J: TRBJ2-3

DNA: TGTGCCAGCACCGAACTTCAGGGCGGAAACACCATATATTTT
CDR3: CASTELQGGNTIYF
D: -
size: -
V: TRBV4-2
J: TRBJ1-3

DNA: TGTGCCAGCAGCTACGCTGGGCCCGACCCGGGGAACACTGAAGCTTTCTTT
CDR3: CASSYAGPDPGNTEAFF
D: -
size: -
V: TRBV7-6
J: TRBJ1-1

DNA: TGTGCCAGCATCGAGGGGTGGGCCGGGGAGCTGTTTTTT
CDR3: CASIEGWAGELFF
D: -
size: few
V: TRBV6-2/TRBV6-3
J: TRBJ2-2

DNA: TGTGCCACCAGCACCTTAGCGGTTGCTGGGGATGAGCAGTTCTTC
CDR3: CATSTLAVAGDEQFF
D: -
size: -
V: TRBV15
J: TRBJ2-1

DNA: TGTGCCAGCACCTCAGGGCCGGGGGATGGCTACACCTTC
CDR3: CASTSGPGDGYTF
D: -
size: few
V: TRBV7-9
J: TRBJ1-2

DNA: TGTGCCAGCAGTGACGGCGCGGGGGCCTCCTACAATGAGCAGTTCTTC
CDR3: CASSDGAGASYNEQFF
D: -
size: few
V: TRBV2
J: TRBJ2-1

DNA: TGTGCCAGCAGTTTAATGGTACAGCCCGACAATGAGCAGTTCTTC
CDR3: CASSLMVQPDNEQFF
D: -
size: -
V: TRBV28
J: TRBJ2-1

DNA: TGTGCCAGCAGTGCCGGCGGGACTAGCGGGGGTCCCCACAATGAGCAGTTCTTC
CDR3: CASSAGGTSGGPHNEQFF
D: TRBD2
size: -
V: TRBV6-1
J: TRBJ2-1

DNA: TGTGCCAGCAGTTACCTGAGGGGGTCTGGGGCCAACGTCCTGACTTTC
CDR3: CASSYLRGSGANVLTF
D: -
size: -
V: TRBV6-2/TRBV6-3
J: TRBJ2-6

DNA: TGTGCCAGCAGCTTAGGACAGGGGGCAGAGACCCAGTACTTC
CDR3: CASSLGQGAETQYF
D: TRBD1
size: -
V: TRBV7-8
J: TRBJ2-5

DNA: TGTGCCAGCAGCTTAGGGGCGCACAGGGCTCCTACAGCCAAAAACATTCAGTACTTC
CDR3: CASSLGAHRAPTAKNIQYF
D: -
size: many
V: TRBV7-8
J: TRBJ2-4

DNA: TGTGCCAGCAGTTTAGCGCTCAGGAGGGATGAGCAGTTCTTC
CDR3: CASSLALRRDEQFF
D: -
size: -
V: TRBV12-3/TRBV12-4
J: TRBJ2-1

DNA: TGTGCCAGCAGTTCGGGACTAGCATCACATGAGCAGTTCTTC
CDR3: CASSSGLASHEQFF
D: TRBD2
size: -
V: TRBV6-2/TRBV6-3
J: TRBJ2-1

DNA: TGTGCCAGCAGTTTTTCGGGGGTTGGGAATGAGCAGTTCTTC
CDR3: CASSFSGVGNEQFF
D: -
size: few
V: TRBV28
J: TRBJ2-1

DNA: TGTGCCAGCAGCTCCGGGACAGGGGTATTAGAGACCCAGTACTTC
CDR3: CASSSGTGVLETQYF
D: TRBD1
size: few
V: TRBV12-3/TRBV12-4
J: TRBJ2-5

DNA: TGCGCCAGCAGCTTGGGACAGTTCTACGAGCAGTACTTC
CDR3: CASSLGQFYEQYF
D: -
size: -
V: TRBV5-1
J: TRBJ2-7

DNA: TGTGCCAGCGAGGGGGCTAGGGAGAAACTGTTTTTT
CDR3: CASEGAREKLFF
D: TRBD1
size: once
V: TRBV2
J: TRBJ1-4

DNA: TGTGCCAGCAGTTTTCCATATCCGATGGCTGAAGCTTTCTTT
CDR3: CASSFPYPMAEAFF
D: -
size: few
V: TRBV12-3/TRBV12-4
J: TRBJ1-1

DNA: TGTGCCAGCAGCATGGAGACAGGGGGCGATGAGGAGACCCAGTACTTC
CDR3: CASSMETGGDEETQYF
D: TRBD1
size: few
V: TRBV7-8
J: TRBJ2-5

DNA: TGTGCCAGCAGTGAAGGGACAGGGGCTGGCGGTACGCAGTATTTT
CDR3: CASSEGTGAGGTQYF
D: TRBD1
size: -
V: TRBV2
J: TRBJ2-3

DNA: TGTGCCAGCAGCTTAAAGCGGGGGCCCTCTGGGGCCAACGTCCTGACTTTC
CDR3: CASSLKRGPSGANVLTF
D: TRBD2
size: many
V: TRBV7-9
J: TRBJ2-6

DNA: TGTGCCAGCAGCCAAGCACCGGGGGCGGCAGATACGCAGTATTTT
CDR3: CASSQAPGAADTQYF
D: -
size: -
V: TRBV4-2
J: TRBJ2-3